The rows below give T cell receptor beta chains drawn from one sample of a study of T cell repertoires in cytomegalovirus infection. TCRdb redid the calling of the reads with MiXCR, one entry per CDR3 protein. The sample lists fewer than 350,000 distinct CDR3 sequences, roughly 15% seen once, with more than 10% in the top ten. Material: PBMCs. The receptors come from a human donor in good health (CMV status not recorded). Some clones in this sample may be carry-over from other donors' samples. The CDR3 runs from the conserved cysteine through the conserved F or W. D genes are given only for firm matches. For some rows the clone size is stated as once, few or many, or as a class when expanded; others skip it.

few,TRBV20-1,NA,TRBJ2-4,CSARDYLASQDIQYF,TGCAGTGCTAGAGATTATTTGGCTAGCCAGGACATTCAGTACTTC
NA,TRBV2,NA,TRBJ2-2,CASTKAAAVNTGELFF,TGTGCCAGCACTAAAGCCGCGGCTGTGAACACCGGGGAGCTGTTTTTT
NA,TRBV2,NA,TRBJ2-3,CASGSGTPPDTQYF,TGTGCCAGCGGATCCGGGACGCCACCAGATACGCAGTATTTT
many,TRBV7-2,NA,TRBJ2-1,CASSASNNEQFF,TGTGCCAGCAGCGCATCGAACAATGAGCAGTTCTTC
many,TRBV28,NA,TRBJ1-1,CASGAQGRWMDGNTEAFF,TGTGCCAGCGGAGCCCAGGGGCGATGGATGGATGGTAACACTGAAGCTTTCTTT
many,TRBV12-5,NA,TRBJ2-7,CASGLEKGNEQYF,TGTGCTAGTGGTTTGGAGAAGGGAAACGAGCAGTACTTC
many,TRBV18,NA,TRBJ1-1,CASSPRSSAMGTEAFF,TGTGCCAGCTCACCACGATCAAGTGCTATGGGCACTGAAGCTTTCTTT
many,TRBV4-3,NA,TRBJ1-5,CASSQAGQPQHF,TGCGCCAGCAGCCAAGCTGGCCAGCCCCAGCATTTT
NA,TRBV2,NA,TRBJ2-3,CASSKGRSDTQYF,TGTGCCAGCAGTAAGGGACGATCGGATACGCAGTATTTT
many,TRBV7-2,NA,TRBJ2-5,CASSSRNQETQYF,TGTGCCAGCAGCTCCCGCAACCAAGAGACCCAGTACTTC
few,TRBV6-5,NA,TRBJ1-1,CASSPRWGDTEAFF,TGTGCCAGCAGTCCCAGGTGGGGTGACACTGAAGCTTTCTTT
NA,TRBV5-5,TRBD1,TRBJ2-7,CASSFSGTGGGYEQYF,TGTGCCAGCAGCTTCTCCGGGACAGGGGGCGGCTACGAGCAGTACTTC
NA,TRBV7-2,NA,TRBJ2-2,CASSRTPGDTGELFF,TGTGCCAGCAGCCGGACGCCAGGGGACACCGGGGAGCTGTTTTTT
NA,TRBV29-1,NA,TRBJ2-7,CSVEAPAHEQYF,TGCAGCGTTGAGGCCCCGGCCCACGAGCAGTACTTC
NA,TRBV7-2,TRBD1,TRBJ2-3,CASSLLRTSGTGSTDTQYF,TGTGCCAGCAGCTTACTACGGACTTCAGGGACAGGGAGCACAGATACGCAGTATTTT
NA,TRBV6-1,TRBD1,TRBJ2-7,CASRRDRPYEQYF,TGTGCCAGCAGGAGGGACAGACCCTACGAGCAGTACTTC
many,TRBV4-3,TRBD1,TRBJ1-4,CASSQVIGQGVRKLFF,TGCGCCAGCAGCCAAGTAATAGGACAGGGGGTGAGGAAACTGTTTTTT
few,TRBV28,NA,TRBJ1-1,CASSNGRKAFF,TGTGCCAGCAGTAACGGACGGAAAGCTTTCTTT
NA,TRBV20-1,NA,TRBJ1-1,CSAGGLLNTEAFF,TGCAGTGCCGGAGGACTGTTAAACACTGAAGCTTTCTTT